This record covers a single TCR beta chain. The data are from a study of OX40 agonist ivuxolimab in advanced cancers. Looking at the study overall: Three patients, one with hepatocellular carcinoma and two with cutaneous melanoma, responded partially.

Sequencing used immunoSEQ multiplex PCR; TCRdb keeps in-frame clones, though not all of them. This repertoire shows approximately 50,000 clones, 80% found once; its top ten account for about 3.9%. Sampled blood was obtained at baseline, cycle 4 day 1, and cycle 7 day 1. The sample was CD4+ or CD8+ T cells sorted from blood, taken in a trial of the OX40 agonist ivuxolimab. This clonotype was sampled from an adult with an advanced solid tumor such as melanoma, head and neck, liver or kidney cancer.

CDR3: CASSLRLAGGQHNEQFF. CDR3 DNA: TGCGCCAGCAGCTTAAGGTTAGCGGGGGGGCAACACAATGAGCAGTTCTTC. The chain combines TRBV5-1 with TRBJ2-1, with TRBD2 matching over 11 bases. The CDR3 has 17 residues. The ends lost 2 bases at V and 5 bases at J; junction bases unmatched: 9. From germline, CDR1 is SGHRS and CDR2 YFSETQ. The complete variable domain, with remaining parts taken from reference TRBV5-1 and TRBJ2-1, reads KAGVTQTPRYLIKTRGQQVTLSCSPISGHRSVSWYQQTPGQGLQFLFEYFSETQRNKGNFPGRFSGRQFSNSRSEMNVSTLELGDSALYLCASSLRLAGGQHNEQFFGPGTRLTVL.